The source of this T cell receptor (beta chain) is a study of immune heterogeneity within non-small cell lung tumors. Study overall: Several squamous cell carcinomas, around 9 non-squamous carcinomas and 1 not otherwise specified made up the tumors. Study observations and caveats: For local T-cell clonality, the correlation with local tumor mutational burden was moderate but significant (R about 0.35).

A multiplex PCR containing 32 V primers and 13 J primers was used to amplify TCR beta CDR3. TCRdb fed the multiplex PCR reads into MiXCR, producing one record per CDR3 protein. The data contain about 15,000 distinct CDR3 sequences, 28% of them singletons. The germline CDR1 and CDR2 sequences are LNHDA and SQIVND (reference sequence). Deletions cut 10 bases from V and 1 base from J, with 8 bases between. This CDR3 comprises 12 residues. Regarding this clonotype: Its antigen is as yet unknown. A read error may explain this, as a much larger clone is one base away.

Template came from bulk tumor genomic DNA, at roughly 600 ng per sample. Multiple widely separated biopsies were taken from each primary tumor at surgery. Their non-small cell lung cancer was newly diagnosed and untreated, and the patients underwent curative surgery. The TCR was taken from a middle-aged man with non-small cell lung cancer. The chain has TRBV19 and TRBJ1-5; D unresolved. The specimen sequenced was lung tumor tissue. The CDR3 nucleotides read TGTGCCATTAGCGCGAGCAATCAGCCCCAGCATTTT. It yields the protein CAISASNQPQHF.